This T cell receptor beta chain came from a study of OX40 agonist ivuxolimab in advanced cancers. Only in-frame clones appear in the TCRdb table, and some are missing; sequencing was by immunoSEQ multiplex PCR. The sample holds tens of thousands of clones; 84% are singletons and the top ten take about 35%. The receptor comes from an adult with an advanced solid tumor such as melanoma, head and neck, liver or kidney cancer. The sample was CD4+ or CD8+ T cells sorted from blood, taken in a trial of the OX40 agonist ivuxolimab.

The CDR3 is CASSYLGVQETQYF. In DNA form, the CDR3 reads TGTGCCAGCAGTTACTTGGGCGTACAAGAGACCCAGTACTTC. The chain couples TRBV6-5 to TRBJ2-5, with D unclear. The germline V and J ends were trimmed by 1 base and 2 bases, with 8 bases remaining between them. Per germline, CDR1 MNHEY and CDR2 SVGAGI. The CDR3 extends over 14 amino acids.